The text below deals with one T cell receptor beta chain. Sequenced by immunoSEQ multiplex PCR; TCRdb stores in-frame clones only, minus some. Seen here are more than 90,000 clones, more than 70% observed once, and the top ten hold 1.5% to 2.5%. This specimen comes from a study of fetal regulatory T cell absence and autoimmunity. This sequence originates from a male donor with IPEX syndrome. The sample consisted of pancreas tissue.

CDR3 sequence reads: CASSLAILAGGPGCEQYF. The CDR3 region has the DNA TGTGCCAGCAGCTTGGCCATACTAGCGGGGGGCCCTGGGTGCGAGCAGTACTTC. The V and J genes are TRBV5-4 and TRBJ2-7; 12 positions match TRBD2. The CDR3 has 18 amino acids. Per the germline V gene, CDR1 is SGHNT and CDR2 is YYREEE (reference sequence). V gave up 0 bases and J gave up 6 bases; unmatched junction bases: 13. Together with reference TRBV5-4 and TRBJ2-7, the CDR3 gives the full variable domain: ETGVTQSPTHLIKTRGQQVTLRCSSQSGHNTVSWYQQALGQGPQFIFQYYREEENGRGNFPPRFSGLQFPNYSSELNVNALELDDSALYLCASSLAILAGGPGCEQYFGPGTRLTVT.